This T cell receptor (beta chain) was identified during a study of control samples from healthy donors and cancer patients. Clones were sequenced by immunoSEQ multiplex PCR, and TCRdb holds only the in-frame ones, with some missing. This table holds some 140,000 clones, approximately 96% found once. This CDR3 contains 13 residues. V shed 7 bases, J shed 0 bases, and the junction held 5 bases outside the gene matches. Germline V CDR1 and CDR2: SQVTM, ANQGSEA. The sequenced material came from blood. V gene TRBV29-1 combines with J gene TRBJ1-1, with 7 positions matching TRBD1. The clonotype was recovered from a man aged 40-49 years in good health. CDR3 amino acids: CSAEGQLNTEAFF. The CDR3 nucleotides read TGCAGCGCTGAGGGACAGCTGAACACTGAAGCTTTCTTT.